Shown below are 7 T cell receptor beta chains from a single sample sequenced in a study of blood T cells in healthy people across ages. The use of a sample-barcoded 5' primer and a J-beta primer mix characterized a second PCR of 7 to 11 cycles. Via MiXCR, TCRdb re-called the 5' RACE reads, giving one row per CDR3 protein. The sample shows around 800,000 distinct CDR3 sequences, roughly 24% of them seen only once. These records were also assigned to another study, of T cells of mothers and their children.

The sequenced sample was blood. These receptor sequences come from a boy under 18 in good health.

This clonotype was observed a few times. The J gene is TRBJ2-1, the V gene TRBV6-2 or TRBV6-3; the match to TRBD2 covers 7 bases. The germline V gene encodes CDR1 MNHEY and CDR2 SVGEGT. This CDR3 is built from 16 residues. The trim removed 4 bases at V and 4 bases at J, leaving 10 bases unmatched. In DNA form, the CDR3 reads TGTGCCAGCAGTTCGCGACTAGCCGGAAATTACAATGAGCAGTTCTTC. The encoded protein is CASSSRLAGNYNEQFF.

The gene calls are TRBV20-1 and TRBJ2-4, with D unresolved. The CDR3 has 13 amino acids. CDR1 DFQATT and CDR2 SNEGSKA come from the germline V gene (reference sequence). Trimming shortened V by 1 base and J by 7 bases, and 11 bases separated the two germline ends. CDR3 amino acids: CSARVGLGNIQYF. CDR3 sequence (DNA): TGCAGTGCTAGAGTGGGCCTTGGGAACATTCAGTACTTC.

V is TRBV24-1 and J is TRBJ2-2; D may correspond to TRBD1 or TRBD2 (5 bases each). Trimming removed 4 bases at V and 3 bases at J, with 11 bases between. This CDR3 is built from 15 residues. Per the germline V gene, CDR1 is KGHDR and CDR2 is SFDVKD. The chain's CDR3 is CATSDPGRDTGELFF. DNA for the CDR3: TGTGCCACCAGTGACCCGGGACGGGACACCGGGGAGCTGTTTTTT.

This clonotype was picked up many times. The chain joins TRBV7-6 to TRBJ2-3; TRBD1 matches at 9 bases. Germline CDR1 is SGHVS and CDR2 is FNYEAQ. The J segment lost 6 bases and the V segment lost 4 bases, leaving 8 bases of the junction unmatched. The CDR3 extends over 15 amino acids. The CDR3 region is CASSSPGTGFDTQYF. DNA for the CDR3: TGTGCCAGCAGCTCTCCCGGGACAGGGTTCGATACGCAGTATTTT.

The CDR3 sequence is CASSRQGGGRVQETQYF. DNA of the CDR3: TGTGCCAGCAGCCGTCAAGGGGGAGGTAGGGTCCAAGAGACCCAGTACTTC. V gene TRBV14 combines with J gene TRBJ2-5; D may be TRBD1 or TRBD2 (6 bases each). Germline V CDR1 and CDR2: SGHDN, FVKESK. Deletions cut 4 bases from V and 1 base from J, with 19 bases between. This CDR3 comprises 17 residues.

This clonotype appeared a few times. Here the CDR3 DNA reads TGTGCCAGCAGTGAAGAGTCCAACAATGAGCAGTTCTTC. Amino acid sequence: CASSEESNNEQFF. J is TRBJ2-1 and V is TRBV2, with D unresolved. The V gene lost 1 base and the J gene lost 5 bases, with 6 bases spanning the gap. Germline V gives CDR1 SNHLY, CDR2 FYNNEI. The CDR3 runs 13 residues. The full variable domain, completed using reference TRBV2 and TRBJ2-1, is EPEVTQTPSHQVTQMGQEVILRCVPISNHLYFYWYRQILGQKVEFLVSFYNNEISEKSEIFDDQFSVERPDGSNFTLKIRSTKLEDSAMYFCASSEESNNEQFFGPGTRLTVL.

This clonotype was detected a few times. The CDR3 loop is CATSQEESYNSPLHF. In DNA, the CDR3 is TGTGCCACCAGTCAAGAGGAGTCCTATAATTCACCCCTCCACTTT. The chain links TRBV24-1 to TRBJ1-6; D remains unclear. Germline V gene lookup returns CDR1 KGHDR and CDR2 SFDVKD. With 6 bases removed from V and 1 base from J, the gap between germline ends came to 9 bases. The CDR3 is made up of 15 amino acids.